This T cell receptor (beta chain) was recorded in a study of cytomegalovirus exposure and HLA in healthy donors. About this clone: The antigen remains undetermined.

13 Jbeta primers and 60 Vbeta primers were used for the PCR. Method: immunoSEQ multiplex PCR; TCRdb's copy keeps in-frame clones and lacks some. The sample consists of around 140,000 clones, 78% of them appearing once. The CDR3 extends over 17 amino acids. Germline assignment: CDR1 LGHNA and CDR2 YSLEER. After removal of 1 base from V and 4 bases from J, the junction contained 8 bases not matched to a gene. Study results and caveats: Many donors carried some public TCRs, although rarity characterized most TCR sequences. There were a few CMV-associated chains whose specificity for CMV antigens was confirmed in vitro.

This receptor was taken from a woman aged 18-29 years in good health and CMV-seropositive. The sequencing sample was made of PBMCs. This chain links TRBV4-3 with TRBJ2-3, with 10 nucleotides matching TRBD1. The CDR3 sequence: CASSQGYDRGQADTQYF. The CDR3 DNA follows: TGCGCCAGCAGCCAAGGGTATGACAGGGGGCAGGCAGATACGCAGTATTTT.